These T cell receptor beta chains were read from a single sample in a study of T cell responses to AZD1222 COVID-19 vaccine. TCRdb's copy holds only in-frame clones and misses some; the assay was immunoSEQ multiplex PCR. The sample shows over 85,000 clones, 85% to 95% of them seen only once. The sample in question was peripheral blood, obtained on day 0 of AZD1222 vaccination. These receptors were taken from an adult in good health. Each CDR3 is given with its conserved first and last residue. D genes are given only for firm matches. Rows give clone size only sometimes, using once, few, many, or a class for an expanded clone.

V gene	J gene	clone size	D gene	CDR3 protein	CDR3 DNA
TRBV21-1	TRBJ2-3	.	.	CASFPRQGLDTQYF	TGTGCCAGCTTCCCACGGCAGGGGTTAGATACGCAGTATTTT
TRBV2	TRBJ1-2	once	TRBD1	CASSAGQGPYGYTF	TGTGCCAGCAGTGCGGGACAGGGACCCTATGGCTACACCTTC
TRBV4-2	TRBJ1-5	.	.	CASSQVNRGWGNQPQHF	TGTGCCAGCAGCCAAGTTAACCGGGGATGGGGCAATCAGCCCCAGCATTTT
TRBV24-1	TRBJ2-2	once	.	CATSGLPLAGKTKNTGELFF	TGTGCCACCAGTGGTTTACCCCTTGCGGGGAAAACGAAGAACACCGGGGAGCTGTTTTTT
TRBV28	TRBJ1-3	.	.	CASRGEGAALSIYF	TGTGCCAGCAGGGGGGAAGGGGCGGCTTTATCCATATATTTT
TRBV30	TRBJ1-2	.	TRBD1	CAWSGGQEGPGYTF	TGTGCCTGGAGTGGTGGACAGGAAGGACCTGGCTACACCTTC
TRBV19	TRBJ2-1	.	TRBD2	CASRLPGLASNEQFF	TGTGCCAGTAGACTCCCGGGACTAGCTTCTAATGAGCAGTTCTTC
TRBV6-1	TRBJ1-1	.	.	CASSDSPPAFF	TGTGCCAGCAGTGATAGCCCCCCGGCTTTCTTT
TRBV20-1	TRBJ2-5	.	.	CSGHSQETQYF	TGCAGTGGTCACTCTCAAGAGACCCAGTACTTC
TRBV2	TRBJ2-7	.	.	CASSEDRYRYF	TGTGCCAGCAGTGAAGACCGTTACCGGTACTTC
TRBV28	TRBJ1-4	.	TRBD1	CASSRGGLNEKLFF	TGTGCCAGCTCCAGAGGGGGCCTTAATGAAAAACTGTTTTTT
TRBV28	TRBJ2-7	.	TRBD2	CASRFSGTGREQYF	TGTGCCAGCAGATTTAGCGGGACTGGACGCGAGCAGTACTTC
TRBV28	TRBJ2-5	once	TRBD1	CASSLGAQTGGVRRETQYF	TGTGCCAGCAGTTTAGGAGCCCAGACAGGGGGCGTCCGAAGAGAGACCCAGTACTTC
TRBV6-5	TRBJ1-6	.	.	CASSYVGFNNSPLHF	TGTGCCAGCAGTTACGTGGGTTTTAATAATTCACCCCTCCACTTT
TRBV30	TRBJ1-1	.	.	CAWSVQSRGTEAFF	TGTGCCTGGAGTGTACAGTCAAGGGGCACTGAAGCTTTCTTT
TRBV4-3	TRBJ2-3	.	TRBD2	CASSQDWGLYTQYF	TGCGCCAGCAGCCAAGATTGGGGACTATATACGCAGTATTTT
TRBV20-1	TRBJ1-5	.	.	CSASENRGHQPQHF	TGCAGTGCTAGTGAGAATAGGGGACATCAGCCCCAGCATTTT
TRBV30	TRBJ2-1	.	.	CASQGYGGYNEQFF	TGTGCCTCCCAGGGGTACGGAGGGTACAATGAGCAGTTCTTC
TRBV4-2	TRBJ2-7	.	.	CASSQGPPGHEQYF	TGTGCCAGCAGCCAAGGTCCTCCTGGACACGAGCAGTACTTC
TRBV21-1	TRBJ2-2	.	.	CASSNGRGRLYTGELFF	TGTGCCAGCAGCAACGGCAGGGGAAGGCTCTACACCGGGGAGCTGTTTTTT
TRBV24-1	TRBJ2-2	.	TRBD2	CATSDSRLAGTTGELFF	TGTGCCACCAGTGATTCGCGACTAGCGGGGACCACCGGGGAGCTGTTTTTT
TRBV4-1	TRBJ1-5	once	.	CASSPPSGIDQPQHF	TGCGCCAGCAGCCCCCCTTCGGGGATCGATCAGCCCCAGCATTTT
TRBV9	TRBJ2-7	.	TRBD1	CASSVTGGYEQYF	TGTGCCAGCAGCGTGACAGGGGGTTACGAGCAGTACTTC
TRBV4-2	TRBJ1-4	once	.	CASSLEANEKLFF	TGTGCCAGCAGCCTGGAGGCGAATGAAAAACTGTTTTTT
TRBV6-6	TRBJ1-5	.	.	CASSQSLQGYSNQPQHF	TGTGCCAGCAGTCAGAGCCTACAGGGTTATAGCAATCAGCCCCAGCATTTT
TRBV18	TRBJ2-7	once	TRBD1	CASSPGTASYEQYF	TGTGCCAGCTCACCCGGGACAGCTTCCTACGAGCAGTACTTC
TRBV4-2	TRBJ2-7	.	.	CASSQVMEGSYEQYF	TGTGCCAGCAGCCAAGTGATGGAGGGTTCCTACGAGCAGTACTTC
TRBV19	TRBJ2-2	.	.	CASSAVPGELFF	TGTGCCAGTAGTGCTGTCCCCGGGGAGCTGTTTTTT
TRBV18	TRBJ2-7	.	.	CASSPNYDKSYEQYF	TGTGCCAGCTCACCGAATTACGACAAATCCTACGAGCAGTACTTC
TRBV27	TRBJ2-1	.	TRBD1	CASRTGTGHNEQFF	TGTGCCAGCAGGACCGGGACAGGGCACAATGAGCAGTTCTTC